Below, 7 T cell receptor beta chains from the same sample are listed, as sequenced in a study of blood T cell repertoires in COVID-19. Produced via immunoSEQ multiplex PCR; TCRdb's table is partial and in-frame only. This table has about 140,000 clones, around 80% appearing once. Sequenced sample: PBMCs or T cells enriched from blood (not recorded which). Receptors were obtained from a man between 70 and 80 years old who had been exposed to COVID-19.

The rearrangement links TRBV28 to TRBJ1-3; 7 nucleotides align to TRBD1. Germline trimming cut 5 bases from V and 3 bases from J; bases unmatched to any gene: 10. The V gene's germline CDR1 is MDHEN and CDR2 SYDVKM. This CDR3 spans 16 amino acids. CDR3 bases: TGTGCCAGCAGTCCTCCGACAGGGTCTAGTGGAAACACCATATATTTT. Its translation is CASSPPTGSSGNTIYF.

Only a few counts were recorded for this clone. CDR3 nucleotide sequence: TGTGCCAGCAGCCAATTAACAGGGGACACTGAAGCTTTCTTT. Its translation: CASSQLTGDTEAFF. The V gene is TRBV3-1 (or the pseudogene TRBV3-2), the J gene TRBJ1-1; 7 bases map to TRBD1. In germline, CDR1 is LGHDT, CDR2 YNNKEL (reference sequence). There are 14 residues in the CDR3. The ends lost 2 bases at V and 3 bases at J; junction bases unmatched: 3.

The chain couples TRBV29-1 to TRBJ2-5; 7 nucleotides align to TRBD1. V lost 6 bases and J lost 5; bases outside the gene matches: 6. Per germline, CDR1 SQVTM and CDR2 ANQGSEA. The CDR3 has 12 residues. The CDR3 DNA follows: TGCAGCGTGACAGGGAGTGGCGAGACCCAGTACTTC. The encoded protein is CSVTGSGETQYF. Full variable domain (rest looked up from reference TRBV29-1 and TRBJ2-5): SAVISQKPSRDICQRGTSLTIQCQVDSQVTMMFWYRQQPGQSLTLIATANQGSEATYESGFVIDKFPISRPNLTFSTLTVSNMSPEDSSIYLCSVTGSGETQYFGPGTRLLVL.

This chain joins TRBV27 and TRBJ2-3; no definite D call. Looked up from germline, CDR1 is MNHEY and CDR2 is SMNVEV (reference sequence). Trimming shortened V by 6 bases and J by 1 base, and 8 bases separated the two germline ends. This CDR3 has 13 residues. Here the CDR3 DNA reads TGTGCCAGCAGCCACACCCGCACAGATACGCAGTATTTT. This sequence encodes CASSHTRTDTQYF.

The chain's CDR3 is CASSPSGGLGDTQYF. CDR3 nucleotide sequence: TGTGCCAGCAGCCCTAGCGGGGGGTTGGGCGATACGCAGTATTTT. The chain recombines TRBV4-2 with TRBJ2-3; 11 nucleotides line up with TRBD2. There are 15 residues in the CDR3. Germline CDR1 LGHNA, CDR2 YNFKEQ. After removal of 4 bases from V and 6 bases from J, the junction contained 6 bases not matched to a gene.

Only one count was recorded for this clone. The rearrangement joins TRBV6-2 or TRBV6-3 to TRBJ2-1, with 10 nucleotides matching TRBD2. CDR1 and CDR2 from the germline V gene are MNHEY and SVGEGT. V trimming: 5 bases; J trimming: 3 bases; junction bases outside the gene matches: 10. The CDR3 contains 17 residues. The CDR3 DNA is TGTGCCAGCAGTGGTACAGGCGGACTAGCGGTCTACAATGAGCAGTTCTTC. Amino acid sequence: CASSGTGGLAVYNEQFF.

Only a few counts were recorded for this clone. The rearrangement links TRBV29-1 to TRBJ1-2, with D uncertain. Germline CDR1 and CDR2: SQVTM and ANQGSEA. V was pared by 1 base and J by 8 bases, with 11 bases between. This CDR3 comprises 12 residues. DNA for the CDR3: TGCAGCGTTGAAGTGGCAGGAAAGGGCTACACCTTC. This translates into CSVEVAGKGYTF.